The entry that follows covers one TCR beta chain sequence. Antigen: not known. An end of the junction differs from the germline gene, which may be a read error. Through a sample-barcoded 5' primer and a J-beta primer mix, a second PCR was run for roughly 7 to 11 cycles. CDR3-containing paired-end reads numbered at least 2.5 million in each sample. TCRdb called the 5' RACE reads again in MiXCR, with one record for every CDR3 protein. The data hold over 1,500,000 distinct CDR3 sequences, with around 40% observed a single time. This entry comes from a study of blood T cells in healthy people across ages. Whole-study findings and limits: Across the age range, TCR beta diversity per million T cells fell in a roughly linear way.

Every sample gave at least 5 micrograms of total RNA when it was extracted. The CDR3 has 14 amino acids. Per the germline V gene, CDR1 is LGHNA and CDR2 is YSLEER. Material: blood. The sequence derives from a human donor in good health. This chain uses TRBV4-3 with TRBJ1-2, with unresolved D. For the CDR3, the DNA is TGCGCCAGCAGCAACGACGGGAACTACTATGGCTGCACCTTC. The encoded protein is CASSNDGNYYGCTF.